This TCR beta chain came from a study of identical twins. For this clonotype: As yet, its antigen is unknown. Germline is not matched at one junction end, which may reflect a read error.

Template switching added a universal primer site, and cDNA bore unique molecular identifiers. MiXCR, run by TCRdb on the 5' RACE reads, gives a single entry per CDR3 protein. In the table there are approximately 890,000 distinct CDR3 sequences, 9% to 15% of which are singletons. Study observations and caveats: It was out-of-frame TCR alpha sharing in monozygotic twins that models underestimated. Clonotypes of the beta chain that were abundant in cord blood carried fewer insertions (memory repertoires showed none).

The CDR3 extends over 18 amino acids. The data also belong to a second study, concerning yellow fever vaccine responses in identical twins.

The clonotype was recovered from a woman aged 18-30 years in good health. V is TRBV12-3 or TRBV12-4 and J is TRBJ2-6, with D perhaps matching TRBD1 (6 bases). Sequenced: PBMCs. The CDR3 reads CARSLGTGKFSGANVLTF. In DNA, the CDR3 is TGTGCCCGCAGTTTAGGAACAGGGAAATTCTCTGGGGCCAACGTCCTGACTTTC.